Included here is one T cell receptor (beta chain) sequence, with context. These data come from a study of blood T cell repertoires in COVID-19. The data were produced by immunoSEQ multiplex PCR, yet TCRdb's version contains in-frame clones alone and is incomplete. The table includes a few hundred thousand clones, around 87% detected once. Source material: peripheral blood. The origin of this receptor is a woman aged 25 to 39 with COVID-19, enrolled during active disease.

This CDR3 reads CASKRVGNTGELFF. The CDR3 DNA sequence: TGTGCCAGCAAGAGGGTAGGGAACACCGGGGAGCTGTTTTTT. The V call is TRBV2, the J call TRBJ2-2, with a possible D match to TRBD2 (5 bases). Germline values: CDR1 SNHLY, CDR2 FYNNEI. The CDR3 is 14 amino acids. V lost 7 bases, J lost 1 base, and 10 bases lay in between.